This TCR beta chain was captured in a study of T cells in localized non-small cell lung cancer. Findings and caveats of the study: Higher adjacent-lung clonality was associated with shorter survival. Maximal T cell clonality occurred in uninvolved adjacent lung, with tumor ranking below it.

Assay: immunoSEQ multiplex PCR; the TCRdb copy retains only in-frame clones and omits some. The table records tens of thousands of clones, 87% of them present only once. Comments on this clone: Its specificity is not known.

Germline CDR1 is MNHEY and CDR2 is SVGAGI. The CDR3 extends over 15 amino acids. Trimming removed 0 bases from V and 2 bases from J, with 11 bases in between. The material was peripheral blood, obtained before any cancer treatment. This chain connects TRBV6-5 to TRBJ2-7, with D perhaps TRBD1 or TRBD2 (5 bases each). This TCR was sampled from a woman aged 35 to 70 with stage I lung adenocarcinoma. The CDR3 region has the DNA TGTGCCAGCAGTTACTCGGTAGGGGACCCCTACGAGCAGTACTTC. This codes for CASSYSVGDPYEQYF.